This T cell receptor beta chain was obtained from a study of blood T cell repertoires in COVID-19. Repertoires were generated with immunoSEQ multiplex PCR, while TCRdb's copy carries only in-frame clones and drops some. This sample carries around 500,000 clones, more than 75% of them seen once, and the ten largest clones take 1.5% to 2%. Adults between roughly 18 and 95 years of age took part from under 25 US areas. Each participant's cohort was designated according to participant-reported clinical history. Germline V gene data show CDR1 as WSHSY and CDR2 as SAAADI. CDR3 length equals 17 residues. Losses at the gene ends were 5 bases for V and 0 bases for J; bases not matched to a gene: 10.

The chain links TRBV10-2 to TRBJ2-7; 10 bases line up with TRBD2. The sequence was obtained from a woman in her forties who had recovered from COVID-19. Sequenced input: PBMCs or T cells enriched from blood (not recorded which). For the CDR3, the DNA is TGCGCCAGCAGTCAATCCCTAGCGGGAGAGAACTCCTACGAGCAGTACTTC. Protein: CASSQSLAGENSYEQYF.